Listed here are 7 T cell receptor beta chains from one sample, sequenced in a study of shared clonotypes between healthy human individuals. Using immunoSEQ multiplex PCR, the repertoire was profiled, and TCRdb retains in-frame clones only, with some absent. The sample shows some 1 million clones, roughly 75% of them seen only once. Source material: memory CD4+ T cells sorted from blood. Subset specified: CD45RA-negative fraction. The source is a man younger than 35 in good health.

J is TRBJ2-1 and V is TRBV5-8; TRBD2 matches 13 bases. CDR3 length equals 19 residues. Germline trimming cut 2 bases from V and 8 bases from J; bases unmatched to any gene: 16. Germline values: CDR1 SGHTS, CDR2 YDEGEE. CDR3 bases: TGTGCCAGCAGCTTTGCCGGGACTAGCGGGGTGAGTCTGGCCCATGAGCAGTTCTTC. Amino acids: CASSFAGTSGVSLAHEQFF. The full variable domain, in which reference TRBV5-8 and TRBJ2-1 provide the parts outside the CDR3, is EAGVTQSPTHLIKTRGQQATLRCSPISGHTSVYWYQQALGLGLQFLLWYDEGEERNRGNFPPRFSGRQFPNYSSELNVNALELEDSALYLCASSFAGTSGVSLAHEQFFGPGTRLTVL.

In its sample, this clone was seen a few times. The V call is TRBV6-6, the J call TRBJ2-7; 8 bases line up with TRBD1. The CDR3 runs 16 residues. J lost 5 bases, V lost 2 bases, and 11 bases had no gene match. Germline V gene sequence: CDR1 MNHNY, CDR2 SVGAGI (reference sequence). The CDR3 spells CASSYGGRQGADEQYF. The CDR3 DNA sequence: TGTGCCAGCAGTTACGGTGGGCGGCAGGGGGCCGACGAGCAGTACTTC.

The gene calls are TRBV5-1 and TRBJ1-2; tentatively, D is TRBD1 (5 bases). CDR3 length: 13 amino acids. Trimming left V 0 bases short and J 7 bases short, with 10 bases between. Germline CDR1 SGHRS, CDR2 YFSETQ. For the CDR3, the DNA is TGCGCCAGCAGCTTGGGGCAGGGAAGTGGCTACACCTTC. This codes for CASSLGQGSGYTF. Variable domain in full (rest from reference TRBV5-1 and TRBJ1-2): KAGVTQTPRYLIKTRGQQVTLSCSPISGHRSVSWYQQTPGQGLQFLFEYFSETQRNKGNFPGRFSGRQFSNSRSEMNVSTLELGDSALYLCASSLGQGSGYTFGSGTRLTVV.

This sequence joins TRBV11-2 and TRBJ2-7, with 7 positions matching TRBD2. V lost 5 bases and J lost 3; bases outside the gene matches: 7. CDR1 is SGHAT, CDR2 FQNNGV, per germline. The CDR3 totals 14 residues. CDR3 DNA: TGTGCCAGCAGCACAAGCGGGACTGGCTACGAGCAGTACTTC. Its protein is CASSTSGTGYEQYF.

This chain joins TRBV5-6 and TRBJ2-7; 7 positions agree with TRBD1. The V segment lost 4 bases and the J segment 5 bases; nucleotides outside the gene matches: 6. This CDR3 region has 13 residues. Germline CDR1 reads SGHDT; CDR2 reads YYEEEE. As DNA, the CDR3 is TGTGCCAGCAGCCGACAGGGTCTCCACGAGCAGTACTTC. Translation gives CASSRQGLHEQYF.

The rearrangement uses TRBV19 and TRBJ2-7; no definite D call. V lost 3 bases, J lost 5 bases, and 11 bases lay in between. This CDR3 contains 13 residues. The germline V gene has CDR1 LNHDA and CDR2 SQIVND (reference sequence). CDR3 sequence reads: CASSILIGHEQYF. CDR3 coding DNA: TGTGCCAGTAGTATTCTCATAGGGCACGAGCAGTACTTC. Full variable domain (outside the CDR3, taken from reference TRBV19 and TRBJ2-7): DGGITQSPKYLFRKEGQNVTLSCEQNLNHDAMYWYRQDPGQGLRLIYYSQIVNDFQKGDIAEGYSVSREKKESFPLTVTSAQKNPTAFYLCASSILIGHEQYFGPGTRLTVT.

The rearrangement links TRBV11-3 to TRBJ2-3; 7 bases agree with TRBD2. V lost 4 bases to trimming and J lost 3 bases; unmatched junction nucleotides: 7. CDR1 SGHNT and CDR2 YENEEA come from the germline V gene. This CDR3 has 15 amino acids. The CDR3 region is CASSSGGTKTDTQYF. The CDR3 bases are TGTGCCAGCAGCTCTGGGGGGACTAAAACAGATACGCAGTATTTT.